This entry is about one T cell receptor beta chain. This specimen belongs to a study of shared clonotypes between healthy human individuals. The method was immunoSEQ multiplex PCR; TCRdb's version includes in-frame clones alone and lacks a portion of them. The sample shows roughly 1,000,000 clones, more than 75% of them seen only once. V lost 3 bases, J lost 6 bases, and 12 bases lay in between. CDR1 and CDR2 (germline): MDHEN, SYDVKM. The CDR3 loop spans 14 amino acids. What was sequenced was memory CD4+ T cells from PBMCs. Subset here: CD45RA-negative fraction. The clonotype comes from a man between 18 and 35 years old in good health. Some clones in this sample may be carry-over from other donors' samples. The rearrangement uses TRBV28 and TRBJ1-5; tentatively, D is TRBD1 (5 bases). CDR3 nucleotide sequence: TGTGCCAGCAGTTTCGGAGGGACGAGTCAGCCCCAGCATTTT. This codes for CASSFGGTSQPQHF.